This T cell receptor beta chain was profiled in a study of T cells in narcolepsy. Across the whole study: Enrolled donors included narcolepsy type 1 or type 2 patients and healthy controls.

In the case of this clone: The antigen remains unidentified.

The method was immunoSEQ multiplex PCR; TCRdb's version includes in-frame clones alone and lacks a portion of them. This table holds just under 35,000 clones, approximately 80% found once. Trimming removed 1 base from V and 4 bases from J, with 19 bases in between. This CDR3 has 17 residues. Germline V gene data show CDR1 as KGHSH and CDR2 as LQKENI. Points from the study as a whole: No autoreactive T cell clone sequences appeared in some memory CD4+ repertoires. Healthy controls reportedly lacked the autoreactive clonotypes serially found in patients' blood. Comparing one patient's CSF and blood CD4+ clonotypes highlighted HCRT- and TRIB2-specific autoreactive clonotypes.

The specimen sequenced was memory (CD45RA-) CD4+ T cells from blood. V gene TRBV18 combines with J gene TRBJ1-2, with D unclear. The origin of this receptor is a human donor in good health. The CDR3 DNA reads TGTGCCAGCTCACCACTCCCCCCCCGGCAGGCGCCCTATGGCTACACCTTC. Translated, it gives CASSPLPPRQAPYGYTF.